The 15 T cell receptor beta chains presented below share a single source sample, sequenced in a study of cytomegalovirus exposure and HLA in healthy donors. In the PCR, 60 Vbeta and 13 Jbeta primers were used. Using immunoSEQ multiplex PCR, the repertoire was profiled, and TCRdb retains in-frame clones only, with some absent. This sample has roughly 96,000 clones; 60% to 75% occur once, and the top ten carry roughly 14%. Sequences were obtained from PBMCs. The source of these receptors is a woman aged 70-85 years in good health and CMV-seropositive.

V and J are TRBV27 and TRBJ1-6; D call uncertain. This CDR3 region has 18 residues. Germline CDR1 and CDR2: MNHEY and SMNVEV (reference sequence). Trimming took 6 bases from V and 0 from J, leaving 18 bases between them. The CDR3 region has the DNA TGTGCCAGCAGCCCAGAGCCCGGACTGAGCTCCTATAATTCACCCCTCCACTTT. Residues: CASSPEPGLSSYNSPLHF.

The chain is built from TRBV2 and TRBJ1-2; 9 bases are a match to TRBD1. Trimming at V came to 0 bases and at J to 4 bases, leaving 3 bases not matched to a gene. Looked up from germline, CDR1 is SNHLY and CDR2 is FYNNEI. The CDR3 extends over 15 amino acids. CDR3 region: CASSEADRGFYGYTF. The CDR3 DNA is TGTGCCAGCAGTGAAGCGGACAGGGGATTCTATGGCTACACCTTC. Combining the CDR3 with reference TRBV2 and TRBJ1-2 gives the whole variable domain EPEVTQTPSHQVTQMGQEVILRCVPISNHLYFYWYRQILGQKVEFLVSFYNNEISEKSEIFDDQFSVERPDGSNFTLKIRSTKLEDSAMYFCASSEADRGFYGYTFGSGTRLTVV.

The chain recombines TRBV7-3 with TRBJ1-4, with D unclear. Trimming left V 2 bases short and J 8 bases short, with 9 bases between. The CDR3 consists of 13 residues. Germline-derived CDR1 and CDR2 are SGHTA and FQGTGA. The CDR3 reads CASSLSAGEKLFF. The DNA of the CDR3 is TGTGCCAGCAGCTTATCAGCCGGGGAAAAACTGTTTTTT.

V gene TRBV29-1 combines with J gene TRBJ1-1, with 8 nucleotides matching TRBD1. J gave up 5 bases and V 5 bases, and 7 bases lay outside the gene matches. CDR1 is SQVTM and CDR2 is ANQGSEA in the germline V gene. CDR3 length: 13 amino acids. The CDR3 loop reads CSVRTGSGTEAFF. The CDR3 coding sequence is TGCAGCGTTCGGACAGGGAGCGGAACTGAAGCTTTCTTT. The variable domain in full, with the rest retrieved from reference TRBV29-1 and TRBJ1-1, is SAVISQKPSRDICQRGTSLTIQCQVDSQVTMMFWYRQQPGQSLTLIATANQGSEATYESGFVIDKFPISRPNLTFSTLTVSNMSPEDSSIYLCSVRTGSGTEAFFGQGTRLTVV.

Written as DNA, the CDR3 is TGTGCCAGCAGCCCGGGACAGGGAAGATCTAACTATGGCTACACCTTC. Encoded protein: CASSPGQGRSNYGYTF. This chain links TRBV7-9 with TRBJ1-2; TRBD1 agrees at 9 bases. Germline CDR1 SEHNR, CDR2 FQNEAQ (reference sequence). V lost 5 bases and J lost 0; bases outside the gene matches: 7. CDR3 length: 16 amino acids.

Here the CDR3 reads CSVSEGPVGAEAFF. CDR3 nucleotides: TGCAGCGTCTCAGAGGGCCCTGTTGGGGCTGAAGCTTTCTTT. V and J are TRBV29-1 and TRBJ1-1; D gene uncertain. The CDR3 runs to 14 residues. Germline CDR1 SQVTM, CDR2 ANQGSEA. Trimming shortened V by 6 bases and J by 6 bases, and 20 bases separated the two germline ends. The full variable domain, its missing parts supplied by reference TRBV29-1 and TRBJ1-1, is SAVISQKPSRDICQRGTSLTIQCQVDSQVTMMFWYRQQPGQSLTLIATANQGSEATYESGFVIDKFPISRPNLTFSTLTVSNMSPEDSSIYLCSVSEGPVGAEAFFGQGTRLTVV.

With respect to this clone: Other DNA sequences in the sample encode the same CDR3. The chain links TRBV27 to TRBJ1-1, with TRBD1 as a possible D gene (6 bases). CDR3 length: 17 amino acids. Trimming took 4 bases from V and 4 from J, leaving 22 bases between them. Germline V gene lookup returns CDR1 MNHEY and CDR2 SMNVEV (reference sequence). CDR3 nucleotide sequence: TGTGCCAGCAGTTCAGGACTTGGAGCAGGGGTTGTCACTGAAGCTTTCTTT. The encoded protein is CASSSGLGAGVVTEAFF.

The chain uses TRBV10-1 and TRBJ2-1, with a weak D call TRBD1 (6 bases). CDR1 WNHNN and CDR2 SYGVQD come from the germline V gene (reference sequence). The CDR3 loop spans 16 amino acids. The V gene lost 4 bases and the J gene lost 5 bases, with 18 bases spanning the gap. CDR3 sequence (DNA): TGCGCCAGCAGTGCCCTGACAGGTCCGGCTAACAATGAGCAGTTCTTC. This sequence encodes CASSALTGPANNEQFF.

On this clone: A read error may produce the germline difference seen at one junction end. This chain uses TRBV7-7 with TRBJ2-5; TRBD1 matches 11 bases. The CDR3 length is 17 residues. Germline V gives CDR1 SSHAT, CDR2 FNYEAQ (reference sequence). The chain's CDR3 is CASSSGGTGGKTETQYF. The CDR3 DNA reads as TGTGCTAGCAGCTCGGGTGGGACAGGGGGAAAAACAGAGACCCAGTACTTC.

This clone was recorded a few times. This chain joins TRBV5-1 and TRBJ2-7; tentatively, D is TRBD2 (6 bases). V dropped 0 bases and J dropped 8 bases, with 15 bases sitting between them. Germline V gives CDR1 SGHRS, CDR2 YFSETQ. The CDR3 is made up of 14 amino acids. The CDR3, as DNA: TGCGCCAGCAGCTTGGGGGGGGTACCTACGAAGCAGTACTTC. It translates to CASSLGGVPTKQYF.

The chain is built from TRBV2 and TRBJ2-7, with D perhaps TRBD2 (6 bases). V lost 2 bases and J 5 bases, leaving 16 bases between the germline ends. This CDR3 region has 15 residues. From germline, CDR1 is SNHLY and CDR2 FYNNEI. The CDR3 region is CASSEPAGRTHEQYF. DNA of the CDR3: TGTGCCAGCAGTGAACCAGCGGGCCGAACCCACGAGCAGTACTTC.

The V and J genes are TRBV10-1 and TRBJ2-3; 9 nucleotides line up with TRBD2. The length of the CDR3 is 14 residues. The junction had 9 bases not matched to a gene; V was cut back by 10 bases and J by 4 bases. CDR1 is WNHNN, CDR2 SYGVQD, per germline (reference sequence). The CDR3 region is CATSPGLAADTQYF. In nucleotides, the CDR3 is TGCGCCACCTCACCGGGACTAGCAGCAGATACGCAGTATTTT.

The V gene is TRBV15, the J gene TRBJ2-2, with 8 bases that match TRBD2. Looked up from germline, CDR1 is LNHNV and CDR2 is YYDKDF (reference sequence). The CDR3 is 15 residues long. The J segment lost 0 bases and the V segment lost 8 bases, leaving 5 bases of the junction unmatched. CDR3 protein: CATGRGDSNTGELFF. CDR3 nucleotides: TGTGCCACCGGGCGGGGGGATTCGAACACCGGGGAGCTGTTTTTT.

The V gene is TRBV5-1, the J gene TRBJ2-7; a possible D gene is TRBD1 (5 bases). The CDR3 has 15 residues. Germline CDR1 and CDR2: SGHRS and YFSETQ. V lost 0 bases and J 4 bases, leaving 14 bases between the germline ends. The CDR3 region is CASSLAWGAAYEQYF. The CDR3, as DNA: TGCGCCAGCAGCTTGGCGTGGGGCGCGGCGTACGAGCAGTACTTC.

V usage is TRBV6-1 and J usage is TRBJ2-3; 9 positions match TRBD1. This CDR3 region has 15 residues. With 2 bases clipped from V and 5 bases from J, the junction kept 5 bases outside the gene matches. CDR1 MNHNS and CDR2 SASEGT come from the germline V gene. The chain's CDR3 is CASSELGQGIDTQYF. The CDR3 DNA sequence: TGTGCCAGCAGTGAATTGGGACAGGGTATAGATACGCAGTATTTT.